These 23 T cell receptor beta chains share one sample of origin, sequenced in a study of blood T cell repertoires in COVID-19. Sequencing was performed with immunoSEQ multiplex PCR; in TCRdb, only in-frame clones are kept and a portion is missing. Here the sample spans approximately 98,000 clones, approximately 80% being singletons. Sequences were obtained from peripheral blood. The origin of the receptors is a woman in her 70s with acute or convalescent COVID-19.

V gene TRBV6-5 combines with J gene TRBJ2-3, with TRBD2 matching 9 bases. Germline V gene lookup returns CDR1 MNHEY and CDR2 SVGAGI. The CDR3 length is 15 residues. J was trimmed by 7 bases and V by 2 bases; bases with no gene match: 7. CDR3 loop: CASSYVAGGGYTQYF. CDR3 DNA: TGTGCCAGCAGTTACGTGGCGGGAGGGGGATATACGCAGTATTTT.

This clone appeared a few times. The chain is built from TRBV11-2 and TRBJ2-7, with 8 nucleotides matching TRBD2. CDR1 is SGHAT, CDR2 FQNNGV, per germline. The CDR3 consists of 14 residues. The trim removed 5 bases at V and 7 bases at J, leaving 10 bases unmatched. The CDR3: CASSAGTRGEEQYF. CDR3 nucleotide sequence: TGTGCCAGCAGCGCTGGGACTAGGGGTGAGGAGCAGTACTTC.

The chain has TRBV5-4 and TRBJ1-3, with 9 positions matching TRBD1. V shed 2 bases and J 1 base; nucleotides not matched to a gene: 13. The CDR3 spans 19 residues. Germline CDR1 SGHNT, CDR2 YYREEE (reference sequence). CDR3 sequence reads: CASSFGGTGSLGSGNTIYF. CDR3 nucleotide sequence: TGTGCCAGCAGCTTCGGCGGGACAGGGTCTCTGGGGTCTGGAAACACCATATATTTT.

This clone was seen once. V is TRBV7-2 and J is TRBJ2-7; D is possibly TRBD2 (6 bases). Between the trimmed V and J ends, which lost 4 bases and 6 bases, there was a span of 13 bases. The germline V gene has CDR1 SGHTA and CDR2 FQGNSA. The CDR3 extends over 13 amino acids. CDR3: CASSSSPGGEQYV. CDR3 in DNA: TGTGCCAGCAGCTCCTCCCCCGGGGGCGAGCAGTACGTC.

CDR3 protein: CASSFWRASSYNEQFF. CDR3 coding DNA: TGTGCCAGCAGTTTTTGGCGGGCGAGCTCCTACAATGAGCAGTTCTTC. The chain is built from TRBV27 and TRBJ2-1; D perhaps matches TRBD2 (5 bases). The ends were cut back, 3 bases at V and 0 bases at J, with 12 bases in the middle. Looked up from germline, CDR1 is MNHEY and CDR2 is SMNVEV (reference sequence). This CDR3 has 16 amino acids.

The chain links TRBV4-3 to TRBJ2-2, with TRBD2 matching 8 bases. Germline V gene lookup returns CDR1 LGHNA and CDR2 YSLEER. CDR3 size: 15 residues. With 0 bases clipped from V and 7 bases from J, the junction kept 4 bases outside the gene matches. The CDR3: CASSQDGLAGGELFF. The CDR3 DNA is TGCGCCAGCAGCCAAGATGGACTAGCAGGCGGGGAGCTGTTTTTT.

The chain combines TRBV7-9 with TRBJ2-1, with 7 positions matching TRBD1. The CDR3 is 13 residues long. The germline V gene encodes CDR1 SEHNR and CDR2 FQNEAQ (reference sequence). V gave up 2 bases and J gave up 6 bases; unmatched junction bases: 1. The CDR3 nucleotides are TGTGCCAGCAGCTTACGGGACAGCAATGAGCAGTTCTTC. Protein sequence: CASSLRDSNEQFF.

The chain employs TRBV19 and TRBJ2-7, with 7 positions matching TRBD1. The germline CDR1 and CDR2 sequences are LNHDA and SQIVND (reference sequence). The CDR3 spans 15 residues. V lost 3 bases and J lost 5; bases outside the gene matches: 10. The CDR3 sequence is CASSIMKGAPHEQYF. DNA for the CDR3: TGTGCCAGTAGTATCATGAAGGGGGCCCCCCACGAGCAGTACTTC. The full variable domain, with the rest looked up from reference TRBV19 and TRBJ2-7, is DGGITQSPKYLFRKEGQNVTLSCEQNLNHDAMYWYRQDPGQGLRLIYYSQIVNDFQKGDIAEGYSVSREKKESFPLTVTSAQKNPTAFYLCASSIMKGAPHEQYFGPGTRLTVT.

This chain links TRBV6-2 or TRBV6-3 with TRBJ1-6, with unresolved D. CDR3 length: 15 residues. V lost 2 bases, J lost 1 base, and 6 bases lay in between. The V gene's germline CDR1 is MNHEY and CDR2 SVGEGT. CDR3 bases: TGTGCCAGCAGTTACGCGGTTTCCTATAATTCACCCCTCCACTTT. As protein: CASSYAVSYNSPLHF.

The CDR3 sequence is CASSDGPGGRTIYF. The DNA for the CDR3 is TGTGCCAGCAGTGATGGGCCAGGAGGGCGCACCATATATTTT. The rearrangement links TRBV6-1 to TRBJ1-3, with D hard to call. Germline-derived CDR1 and CDR2 are MNHNS and SASEGT. The germline V and J ends were trimmed by 3 bases and 9 bases, with 15 bases remaining between them. CDR3 size: 14 residues.

This clone was detected once. The chain has TRBV5-4 and TRBJ1-2; no clear D. V shed 0 bases and J shed 3 bases, with 9 bases lying between them. CDR3 length: 14 residues. Germline CDR1 reads SGHNT; CDR2 reads YYREEE (reference sequence). The CDR3 loop is CASSLAEPHYGYTF. The CDR3 coding sequence is TGTGCCAGCAGCTTGGCCGAGCCGCACTATGGCTACACCTTC.

V and J are TRBV6-6 and TRBJ1-2; 7 bases map to TRBD1. CDR3 length: 14 residues. CDR1 is MNHNY, CDR2 SVGAGI, per germline (reference sequence). Losses at the gene ends were 6 bases for V and 2 bases for J; bases not matched to a gene: 6. In nucleotides, the CDR3 is TGTGCCAGCAGGCCCCCGGGACAGAACTATGGCTACACCTTC. It translates to CASRPPGQNYGYTF.

The chain recombines TRBV6-2 or TRBV6-3 with TRBJ1-1; 8 nucleotides align to TRBD1. The CDR3 length is 17 residues. Germline assignment: CDR1 MNHEY and CDR2 SVGEGT. V gave up 4 bases and J gave up 6 bases; unmatched junction bases: 16. The CDR3 reads CASSSTSTGGWTAEAFF. CDR3 nucleotides: TGTGCCAGCAGTTCTACATCTACAGGGGGGTGGACTGCTGAAGCTTTCTTT.

The chain has TRBV7-2 and TRBJ1-1, with no clear D. Germline CDR1 reads SGHTA; CDR2 reads FQGNSA. CDR3 length: 15 amino acids. V dropped 0 bases and J dropped 0 bases, with 8 bases sitting between them. CDR3 in DNA: TGTGCCAGCAGCTTAGCCCCAGGATTGAACACTGAAGCTTTCTTT. This encodes CASSLAPGLNTEAFF.

The chain combines TRBV7-3 with TRBJ2-1; TRBD2 might be the D (5 bases). Trimming pared 0 bases from V and 4 bases from J, leaving 7 bases between. This CDR3 is 14 amino acids long. Looked up from germline, CDR1 is SGHTA and CDR2 is FQGTGA. As DNA, the CDR3 is TGTGCCAGCAGCTTAACGGCGGGTTACAATGAGCAGTTCTTC. It specifies CASSLTAGYNEQFF. The full variable domain, with the rest looked up from reference TRBV7-3 and TRBJ2-1, is GAGVSQTPSNKVTEKGKYVELRCDPISGHTALYWYRQSLGQGPEFLIYFQGTGAADDSGLPNDRFFAVRPEGSVSTLKIQRTERGDSAVYLCASSLTAGYNEQFFGPGTRLTVL.

This chain links TRBV3-1 (or the pseudogene TRBV3-2) with TRBJ1-1; the D gene is possibly TRBD1 (5 bases). The CDR3 length is 17 residues. Germline V CDR1 and CDR2: LGHDT, YNNKEL (reference sequence). The V gene lost 0 bases and the J gene lost 0 bases, with 14 bases spanning the gap. The CDR3 DNA reads as TGTGCCAGCAGCCAAGACTTTCCGACAGATTTGAACACTGAAGCTTTCTTT. This sequence encodes CASSQDFPTDLNTEAFF.

The chain is built from TRBV6-6 and TRBJ1-5; TRBD1 aligns across 8 bases. This CDR3 contains 15 residues. Germline-derived CDR1 and CDR2 are MNHNY and SVGAGI (reference sequence). The junction had 7 bases not matched to a gene; V was cut back by 3 bases and J by 6 bases. CDR3: CASSYGQGAGQPQHF. For the CDR3, the DNA is TGTGCCAGCAGTTATGGGCAGGGGGCAGGTCAGCCCCAGCATTTT.

The V and J genes are TRBV5-1 and TRBJ2-1, with 10 bases identical to TRBD2. CDR3 length: 15 residues. The germline V gene has CDR1 SGHRS and CDR2 YFSETQ. The trim removed 4 bases at V and 7 bases at J, leaving 8 bases unmatched. CDR3 in amino acids: CASSVTSGKENEQFF. The DNA of the CDR3 is TGCGCCAGCAGCGTAACTAGCGGGAAAGAAAATGAGCAGTTCTTC.

This chain joins TRBV28 and TRBJ1-5; 7 bases are a match to TRBD1. Losses at the gene ends were 4 bases for V and 2 bases for J; bases not matched to a gene: 5. Germline CDR1 is MDHEN and CDR2 is SYDVKM. The CDR3 sequence is 15 residues long. The CDR3 DNA reads TGTGCCAGCAGTTCAGGGGGAGGCGGCAATCAGCCCCAGCATTTT. This gives the protein CASSSGGGGNQPQHF.

The rearrangement uses TRBV5-1 and TRBJ1-1; TRBD1 is a possible D gene (5 bases). V dropped 4 bases and J dropped 7 bases, with 14 bases sitting between them. CDR1 is SGHRS and CDR2 is YFSETQ in the germline V gene. The CDR3 runs 13 residues. The CDR3 DNA is TGCGCCAGCAGCGGGGACTCGAAGGGTGAAGCTTTCTTT. As protein: CASSGDSKGEAFF.

The CDR3 coding sequence is TGTGCCAGCAAGATGGGACAGAATGAGCAGTTCTTC. Amino acids: CASKMGQNEQFF. This chain links TRBV5-6 with TRBJ2-1; TRBD1 aligns across 7 bases. This CDR3 is 12 amino acids long. Germline CDR1 is SGHDT and CDR2 is YYEEEE. Germline trimming cut 6 bases from V and 7 bases from J; bases unmatched to any gene: 4.

The chain employs TRBV27 and TRBJ2-7; 7 nucleotides align to TRBD2. This CDR3 has 15 amino acids. The germline V gene encodes CDR1 MNHEY and CDR2 SMNVEV (reference sequence). V dropped 4 bases and J dropped 5; count of bases not matched to a gene: 11. The CDR3 region has the DNA TGTGCCAGCAGTTCCCCTCAGGGCGGGGGACACGAGCAGTACTTC. It yields the protein CASSSPQGGGHEQYF.

The rearrangement uses TRBV10-3 and TRBJ1-2, with D perhaps matching TRBD1 (5 bases). Germline V gene data show CDR1 as ENHRY and CDR2 as SYGVKD. The CDR3 length is 15 residues. V was trimmed by 0 bases and J by 1 base, leaving 9 bases between them. The CDR3 coding sequence is TGTGCCATCAGTGAGTCGGGGGAGGTTAACTATGGCTACACCTTC. Protein sequence: CAISESGEVNYGYTF.